One sample yielded the 27 T cell receptor beta chains listed below, sequenced in a study of vaccination and CD4 T cells after COVID-19. Described treatment: approximately 10-day PBMC culture with coronavirus spike peptide pools or control peptides (ViraFEST assay). It was before the COVID-19 pandemic (2011-2018) that the unexposed donor's CD4+ T cells were collected. Antigens of these TCRs are unknown. The Oncomine TCR Beta short-read assay was applied to DNA of cultured CD4+ T cells. From the PCR reads, TCRdb called clonotypes with MiXCR, one entry per CDR3 protein. Of fewer than 9,500 distinct CDR3 sequences listed, 40% to 55% are singletons. Sequenced material: CD4+ T cells from blood, cultured in vitro. The receptors were gathered from a human donor in good health.

This clonotype showed up just a few times. This rearrangement joins TRBV21-1 to TRBJ2-7; the table gives TRBD1 as D, unverified against the DNA. TRBV21-1 is a pseudogene locus. This CDR3 spans 15 amino acids. CDR3 region: CASSKRDRRPHEQYF. The CDR3 nucleotides are TGTGCCAGCAGCAAGAGGGACAGGCGGCCCCACGAGCAGTACTTC.

The V and J genes are TRBV29-1 and TRBJ1-5, with 7 bases matching TRBD1. The germline V gene encodes CDR1 SQVTM and CDR2 ANQGSEA. The CDR3 is made up of 12 amino acids. The J segment lost 5 bases and the V segment lost 5 bases, leaving 3 bases of the junction unmatched. The CDR3 sequence is CSVSTGDQPQHF. DNA for the CDR3: TGCAGCGTTAGCACAGGGGATCAGCCCCAGCATTTT.

This clonotype was seen a few times. The rearrangement uses TRBV19 and TRBJ1-1; D is ambiguous. Trimming took off 5 bases at V and 11 bases at J, with 15 bases between the two ends. This CDR3 has 12 amino acids. CDR1 is LNHDA, CDR2 SQIVND, per germline (reference sequence). The DNA for the CDR3 is TGTGCCAGTAGTTTCCTGCAAGAGTCTGCTTTCTTT. Translating it yields CASSFLQESAFF.

The chain links TRBV5-1 to TRBJ1-1; tentative D call: TRBD1 (6 bases). Trimming took 4 bases from V and 2 from J, leaving 12 bases between them. Germline assignment: CDR1 SGHRS and CDR2 YFSETQ. The CDR3 has 14 amino acids. CDR3 protein: CASSHVGANTEAFF. The CDR3 DNA sequence: TGCGCCAGCAGCCACGTGGGGGCTAACACTGAAGCTTTCTTT.

This clonotype turned up a few times. V gene TRBV20-1 combines with J gene TRBJ1-2; no definite D call. The CDR3 is made up of 13 amino acids. Trimming pared 0 bases from V and 8 bases from J, leaving 13 bases between. Germline CDR1 DFQATT, CDR2 SNEGSKA (reference sequence). The CDR3 loop is CSARDLAQRGYTF. The CDR3 DNA follows: TGCAGTGCTAGAGATTTAGCTCAGCGGGGCTACACCTTC.

Only a few counts were recorded for this clonotype. This chain links TRBV20-1 with TRBJ1-5; perhaps TRBD1 as D (5 bases). Germline CDR1 reads DFQATT; CDR2 reads SNEGSKA (reference sequence). Trimming took off 2 bases at V and 4 bases at J, with 12 bases between the two ends. CDR3 length equals 14 residues. This CDR3 reads CSARMGGGNQPQHF. The CDR3 DNA follows: TGCAGTGCTAGAATGGGTGGGGGAAATCAGCCCCAGCATTTT.

The rearrangement links TRBV6-5 to TRBJ2-1; tentative D call: TRBD2 (5 bases). Germline loops: CDR1 MNHEY, CDR2 SVGAGI. V lost 0 bases, J lost 3 bases, and 15 bases lay in between. The CDR3 extends over 17 amino acids. CDR3: CASSYSSRRPFYNEQFF. CDR3 in DNA: TGTGCCAGCAGTTACTCGTCCCGGAGGCCTTTCTACAATGAGCAGTTCTTC.

This rearrangement joins TRBV7-9 to TRBJ1-5; D gene ambiguous. V shed 1 base and J shed 2 bases, with 3 bases lying between them. The germline V gene has CDR1 SEHNR and CDR2 FQNEAQ (reference sequence). This CDR3 is 13 amino acids long. CDR3 residues: CASSLDGNQPQHF. CDR3 nucleotides: TGTGCCAGCAGCTTAGACGGCAATCAGCCCCAGCATTTT.

The table lists this clonotype with a few counts. V gene TRBV7-2 combines with J gene TRBJ1-2; tentatively, D is TRBD1 (6 bases). The germline V and J ends were trimmed by 2 bases and 3 bases, with 16 bases remaining between them. The CDR3 has 16 amino acids. Germline V gene data show CDR1 as SGHTA and CDR2 as FQGNSA. DNA of the CDR3: TGTGCCAGCAGCTTACGGTCAGGGGTTGTTTACTATGGCTACACCTTC. This encodes CASSLRSGVVYYGYTF.

A few counts support this clonotype. This chain joins TRBV12-3 or TRBV12-4 and TRBJ1-2; D gene ambiguous. The CDR3 contains 12 residues. V dropped 6 bases and J dropped 6 bases, with 11 bases sitting between them. The CDR3 DNA is TGTGCCAGCAGGCGTGGAACTAATGGCTACACCTTC. Translating it yields CASRRGTNGYTF.

The chain recombines TRBV19 with TRBJ1-1; no firm D call. Germline V gene data show CDR1 as LNHDA and CDR2 as SQIVND (reference sequence). Trimming cost V 3 bases and J 3 bases, with 8 bases left between them. CDR3 length: 13 amino acids. The CDR3 reads CASSIKGYTEAFF. In nucleotides, the CDR3 is TGTGCCAGTAGTATTAAGGGTTACACTGAAGCTTTCTTT.

This clonotype occurred a few times. This chain uses TRBV27 with TRBJ1-2, with D unresolved. The CDR3 runs to 15 residues. Trimming stripped 7 bases from V and 4 bases from J, with 19 bases between. The germline CDR1 and CDR2 sequences are MNHEY and SMNVEV (reference sequence). The CDR3 DNA reads TGTGCCAGCAAGGAAAGCGGCCTAGGCAGCTATGGCTACACCTTC. Its translation: CASKESGLGSYGYTF.

For the CDR3, the DNA is TGCAGTGCTCTCCCAGGGGGTGGAATGACTAATGAAAAACTGTTTTTT. Translation gives CSALPGGGMTNEKLFF. J is TRBJ1-4 and V is TRBV20-1; the match to TRBD1 covers 7 bases. V shed 5 bases and J 2 bases; nucleotides not matched to a gene: 11. CDR3 size: 16 residues. Germline V gene data show CDR1 as DFQATT and CDR2 as SNEGSKA (reference sequence).

J is TRBJ1-3 and V is TRBV7-9; D is unresolved. The V gene's germline CDR1 is SEHNR and CDR2 FQNEAQ (reference sequence). The CDR3 has 15 residues. The V end lost 5 bases, the J end lost 1 base, and 12 bases lay between the germline ends. The CDR3 region is CASSPEAGSGNTIYF. CDR3 sequence (DNA): TGTGCCAGCAGCCCAGAGGCGGGTTCTGGAAACACCATATATTTT. Combining the CDR3 with reference TRBV7-9 and TRBJ1-3 gives the whole variable domain DTGVSQNPRHKITKRGQNVTFRCDPISEHNRLYWYRQTLGQGPEFLTYFQNEAQLEKSRLLSDRFSAERPKGSFSTLEIQRTEQGDSAMYLCASSPEAGSGNTIYFGEGSWLTVV.

The rearrangement uses TRBV10-3 and TRBJ2-2; TRBD2 might be the D (5 bases). The ends were cut back, 9 bases at V and 3 bases at J, with 14 bases in the middle. CDR3 length: 14 residues. CDR1 is ENHRY, CDR2 SYGVKD, per germline. CDR3 sequence reads: CAIRERLDTGELFF. CDR3 DNA sequence: TGTGCCATAAGGGAGAGGCTTGACACCGGGGAGCTGTTTTTT.

The chain uses TRBV9 and TRBJ1-2; the D is unclear. V was clipped by 4 bases and J by 6 bases, with 22 bases between them. CDR1 and CDR2 (germline): SGDLS, YYNGEE. The CDR3 consists of 16 residues. CDR3 in amino acids: CASSPLTSPGVHGYTF. The CDR3 region has the DNA TGTGCCAGCAGCCCCCTCACCTCGCCTGGGGTCCATGGCTACACCTTC.

V is TRBV30 and J is TRBJ1-6; TRBD1 agrees at 9 bases. CDR1 and CDR2 (germline): GTSNPN, SVGIG (reference sequence). The CDR3 spans 16 residues. Trimming at V came to 4 bases and at J to 10 bases, leaving 14 bases not matched to a gene. The CDR3 DNA sequence: TGTGCCTGGAAGAAGTCCAGAGGGGACAGGGCCTCACCCCTCCACTTT. It codes for CAWKKSRGDRASPLHF.

A few counts support this clonotype. The chain couples TRBV19 to TRBJ1-2; the D is unclear. V dropped 3 bases and J dropped 4 bases, with 9 bases sitting between them. From germline, CDR1 is LNHDA and CDR2 SQIVND (reference sequence). The CDR3 is 13 amino acids. CDR3 sequence reads: CASSMEGSYGYTF. The CDR3, as DNA: TGTGCCAGTAGTATGGAGGGTAGCTATGGCTACACCTTC.

The chain carries TRBV20-1 and TRBJ1-5; D is possibly TRBD1 (5 bases). Deletions cut 3 bases from V and 0 bases from J, with 12 bases between. The length of the CDR3 is 15 residues. CDR1 is DFQATT and CDR2 is SNEGSKA in the germline V gene (reference sequence). This chain's CDR3 is CSASRNGGSNQPQHF. The CDR3 DNA reads TGCAGTGCTAGTCGGAACGGGGGTAGCAATCAGCCCCAGCATTTT.

The J gene is TRBJ2-1, the V gene TRBV7-2; no clear D. Per the germline V gene, CDR1 is SGHTA and CDR2 is FQGNSA. V was cut by 3 bases and J by 7 bases, with 7 bases left in between. This CDR3 spans 12 amino acids. For the CDR3, the DNA is TGTGCCAGCAGCTTCGGAAGGAATGAGCAGTTCTTC. Protein product: CASSFGRNEQFF.

This clonotype was picked up a small number of times. This chain uses TRBV2 with TRBJ2-7; TRBD1 matches 9 bases. From germline, CDR1 is SNHLY and CDR2 FYNNEI. Trimming removed 4 bases from V and 5 bases from J; junction bases left unmatched: 6. The CDR3 runs 14 residues. The CDR3 protein is CASSGDRGSDEQYF. CDR3 in DNA: TGTGCCAGCAGTGGAGACAGGGGGAGCGACGAGCAGTACTTC.

This chain links TRBV20-1 with TRBJ2-7; D may be TRBD2 (6 bases). Trimming shortened V by 6 bases and J by 1 base, and 10 bases separated the two germline ends. The CDR3 extends over 12 amino acids. Per germline, CDR1 DFQATT and CDR2 SNEGSKA (reference sequence). The CDR3 DNA is TGCAGTGCGGGGGGACTGTCCTACGAGCAGTACTTC. The encoded protein is CSAGGLSYEQYF.

The chain couples TRBV19 to TRBJ1-1; the D is unclear. The CDR3 length is 13 residues. V was cut by 7 bases and J by 0 bases, with 9 bases left in between. CDR1 is LNHDA and CDR2 is SQIVND in the germline V gene (reference sequence). CDR3 coding DNA: TGTGCCAGTATAGGCAGAGTGAACACTGAAGCTTTCTTT. Its translation is CASIGRVNTEAFF.

This chain connects TRBV27 to TRBJ2-7; D might be TRBD1 (6 bases). Germline CDR1 reads MNHEY; CDR2 reads SMNVEV (reference sequence). The CDR3 covers 13 residues. Trimming removed 7 bases at V and 2 bases at J, with 12 bases between. As DNA, the CDR3 is TGTGCCAGCACCAGGGGCCCAGCCTACGAGCAGTACTTC. It translates to CASTRGPAYEQYF.

CDR3 sequence: CASRRGGPTYEQYF. The CDR3 DNA reads as TGTGCCAGCAGACGCGGGGGGCCTACCTACGAGCAGTACTTC. This chain joins TRBV6-1 and TRBJ2-7; 8 positions agree with TRBD2. With 6 bases clipped from V and 2 bases from J, the junction kept 6 bases outside the gene matches. The length of the CDR3 is 14 residues. Germline lookup yields CDR1 MNHNS and CDR2 SASEGT.

J is TRBJ1-5 and V is TRBV29-1, with a possible D match to TRBD1 (6 bases). V was clipped by 6 bases and J by 7 bases, with 13 bases between them. The CDR3 covers 12 residues. Germline CDR1 SQVTM, CDR2 ANQGSEA. The CDR3 here is CSVTDRNQPQHF. The CDR3 DNA is TGCAGCGTCACGGACAGAAACCAGCCCCAGCATTTT.

The sample holds a few counts of this clonotype. V is TRBV15 and J is TRBJ1-5; D perhaps matches TRBD1 (6 bases). CDR1 is LNHNV and CDR2 is YYDKDF in the germline V gene (reference sequence). This CDR3 has 16 residues. V lost 0 bases, J lost 3 bases, and 12 bases lay in between. This CDR3 is CATSRDGRGFNQPQHF. Here the CDR3 DNA reads TGTGCCACCAGCAGAGATGGCAGGGGATTCAATCAGCCCCAGCATTTT.